This TCR beta chain was recorded in a study of graft-versus-host responses after intestinal transplantation. Looking at the study overall: Recipients had transplants, and these were multivisceral, liver-intestinal, or isolated intestinal. Following induction with anti-thymocyte globulin, all recipients were given tacrolimus and steroids for three to four years.

Tissue processing of the graft released intraepithelial and lamina propria lymphocytes from it. The repertoire was sequenced with immunoSEQ multiplex PCR; TCRdb's copy has only in-frame clones and lacks some. In the table there are some 3,500 clones, 79% of which are singletons. General study results and limits: Peak circulating GvH clone levels tracked with early post-transplant HvG declines. Recipient marrow showed GvH clones, some seen first in ileum or blood.

The germline CDR1 and CDR2 sequences are LNHDA and SQIVND (reference sequence). This CDR3 has 15 residues. The ends lost 4 bases at V and 1 base at J; junction bases unmatched: 5. As concerns this clone: Its antigen is unidentified.

The chain carries TRBV19 and TRBJ1-1; TRBD1 agrees at 8 bases. The source of this sequence is a human patient who received an intestinal transplant, so some T cells may come from the graft donor. The source was ileum tissue, collected around 17 and 21 days after intestinal transplantation. The CDR3 sequence: CASSTGGGRNTEAFF. The CDR3 coding sequence is TGTGCCAGTAGTACAGGGGGCGGGCGGAACACTGAAGCTTTCTTT.